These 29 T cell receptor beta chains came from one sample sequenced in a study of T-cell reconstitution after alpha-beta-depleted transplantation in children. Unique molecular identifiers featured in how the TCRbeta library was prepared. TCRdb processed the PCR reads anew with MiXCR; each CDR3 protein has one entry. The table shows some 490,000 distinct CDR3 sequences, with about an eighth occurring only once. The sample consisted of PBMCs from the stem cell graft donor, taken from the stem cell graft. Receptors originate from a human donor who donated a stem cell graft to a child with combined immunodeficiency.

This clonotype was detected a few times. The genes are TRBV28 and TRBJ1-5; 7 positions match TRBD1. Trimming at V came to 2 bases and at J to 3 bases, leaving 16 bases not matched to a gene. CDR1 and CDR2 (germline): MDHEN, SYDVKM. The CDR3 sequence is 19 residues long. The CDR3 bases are TGTGCCAGCAGTTTAACAAGACAGGGAGGAATGCTTAACAATCAGCCCCAGCATTTT. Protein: CASSLTRQGGMLNNQPQHF.

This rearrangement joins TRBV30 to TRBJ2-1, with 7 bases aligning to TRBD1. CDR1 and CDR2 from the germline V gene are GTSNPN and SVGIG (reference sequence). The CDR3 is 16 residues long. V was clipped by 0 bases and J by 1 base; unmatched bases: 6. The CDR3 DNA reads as TGTGCCTGGAGTGTCGGAGCAGGGGGATCCTACAATGAGCAGTTCTTC. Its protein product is CAWSVGAGGSYNEQFF.

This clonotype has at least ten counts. The CDR3 bases are TGTGCTAGTGGTTCCGCGGAACCCGGAGAAACTTACTATGGCTACACCTTC. Protein sequence: CASGSAEPGETYYGYTF. This chain joins TRBV12-5 and TRBJ1-2; D remains ambiguous. With 4 bases removed from V and 3 bases from J, the gap between germline ends came to 21 bases. The germline V gene encodes CDR1 LGHNT and CDR2 FRNRAP. CDR3 length: 17 residues.

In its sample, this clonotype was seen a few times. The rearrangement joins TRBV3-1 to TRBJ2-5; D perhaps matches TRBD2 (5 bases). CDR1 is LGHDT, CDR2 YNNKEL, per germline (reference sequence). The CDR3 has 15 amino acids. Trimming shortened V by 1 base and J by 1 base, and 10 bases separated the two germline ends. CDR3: CASSQVSGIQETQYF. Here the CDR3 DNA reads TGTGCCAGCAGCCAAGTATCCGGGATCCAAGAGACCCAGTACTTC.

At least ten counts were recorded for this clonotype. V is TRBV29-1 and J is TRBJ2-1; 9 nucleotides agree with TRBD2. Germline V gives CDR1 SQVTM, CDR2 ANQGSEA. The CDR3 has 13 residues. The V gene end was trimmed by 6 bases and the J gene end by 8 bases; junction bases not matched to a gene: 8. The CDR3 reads CSVTGTSLYEQFF. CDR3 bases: TGCAGCGTGACCGGGACTAGCTTGTATGAGCAGTTCTTC.

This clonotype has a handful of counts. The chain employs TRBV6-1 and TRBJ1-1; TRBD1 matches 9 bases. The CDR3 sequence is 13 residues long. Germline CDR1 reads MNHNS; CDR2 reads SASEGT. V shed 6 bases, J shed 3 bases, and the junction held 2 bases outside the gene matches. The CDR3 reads CASSRDRDTEAFF. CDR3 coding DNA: TGTGCCAGCAGCCGGGACAGGGACACTGAAGCTTTCTTT.

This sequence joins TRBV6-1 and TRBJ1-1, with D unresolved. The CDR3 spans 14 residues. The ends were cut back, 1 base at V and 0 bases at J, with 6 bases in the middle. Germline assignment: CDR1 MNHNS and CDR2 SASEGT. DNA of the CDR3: TGTGCCAGCAGTGAAGACGGGCTGAACACTGAAGCTTTCTTT. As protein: CASSEDGLNTEAFF.

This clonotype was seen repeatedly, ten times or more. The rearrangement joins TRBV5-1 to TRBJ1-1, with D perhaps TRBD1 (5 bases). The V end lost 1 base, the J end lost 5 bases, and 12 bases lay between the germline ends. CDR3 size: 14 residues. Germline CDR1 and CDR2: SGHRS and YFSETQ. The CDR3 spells CASSLWSPGTEAFF. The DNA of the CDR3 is TGCGCCAGCAGCTTGTGGAGCCCAGGGACTGAAGCTTTCTTT.

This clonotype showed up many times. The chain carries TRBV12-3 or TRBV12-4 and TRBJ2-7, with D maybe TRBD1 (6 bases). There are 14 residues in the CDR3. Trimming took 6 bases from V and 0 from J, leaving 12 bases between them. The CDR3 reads CASRLTGSSYEQYF. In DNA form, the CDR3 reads TGTGCCAGCAGGCTAACAGGGAGCTCCTACGAGCAGTACTTC.

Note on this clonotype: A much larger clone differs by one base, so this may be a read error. CDR3 amino acids: CSARDEKLFF. CDR3 nucleotides: TGCAGTGCTAGAGATGAAAAACTGTTTTTT. The chain has TRBV20-1 and TRBJ1-4; D call uncertain. Trimming stripped 0 bases from V and 7 bases from J, with 0 bases between. This CDR3 is 10 amino acids long. Per germline, CDR1 DFQATT and CDR2 SNEGSKA (reference sequence).

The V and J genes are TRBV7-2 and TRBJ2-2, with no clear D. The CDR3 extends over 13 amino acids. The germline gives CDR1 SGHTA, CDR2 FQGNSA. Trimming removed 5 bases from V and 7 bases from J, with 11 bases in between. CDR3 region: CASSGDVGGELFF. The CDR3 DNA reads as TGTGCCAGCAGCGGAGACGTGGGCGGGGAGCTGTTTTTT.

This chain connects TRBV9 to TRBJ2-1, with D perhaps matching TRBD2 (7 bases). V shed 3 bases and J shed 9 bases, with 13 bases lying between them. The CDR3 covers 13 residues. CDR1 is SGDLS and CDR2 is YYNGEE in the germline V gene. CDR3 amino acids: CASSEGGGGEQFF. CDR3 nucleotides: TGTGCCAGCAGCGAGGGGGGAGGGGGTGAGCAGTTCTTC. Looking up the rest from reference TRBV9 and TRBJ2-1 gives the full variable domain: DSGVTQTPKHLITATGQRVTLRCSPRSGDLSVYWYQQSLDQGLQFLIQYYNGEERAKGNILERFSAQQFPDLHSELNLSSLELGDSALYFCASSEGGGGEQFFGPGTRLTVL.

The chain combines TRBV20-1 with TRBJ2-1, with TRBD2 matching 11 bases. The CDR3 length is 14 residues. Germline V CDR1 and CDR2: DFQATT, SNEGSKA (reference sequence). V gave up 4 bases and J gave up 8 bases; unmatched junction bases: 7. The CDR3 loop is CSAIGLAGGYEQFF. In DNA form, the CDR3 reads TGCAGTGCTATTGGTCTAGCGGGAGGTTATGAGCAGTTCTTC.

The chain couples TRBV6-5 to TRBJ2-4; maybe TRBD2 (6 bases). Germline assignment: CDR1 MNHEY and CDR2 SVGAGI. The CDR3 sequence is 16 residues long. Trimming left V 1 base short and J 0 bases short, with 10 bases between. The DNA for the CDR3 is TGTGCCAGCAGTTACTACGGGACTCTAGCCAAAAACATTCAGTACTTC. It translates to CASSYYGTLAKNIQYF.

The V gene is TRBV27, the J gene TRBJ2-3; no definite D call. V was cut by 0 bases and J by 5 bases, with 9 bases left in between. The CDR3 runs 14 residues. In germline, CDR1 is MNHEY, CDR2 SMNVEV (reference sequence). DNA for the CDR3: TGTGCCAGCAGTTTATCTGCGTCCGTAGATACGCAGTATTTT. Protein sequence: CASSLSASVDTQYF.

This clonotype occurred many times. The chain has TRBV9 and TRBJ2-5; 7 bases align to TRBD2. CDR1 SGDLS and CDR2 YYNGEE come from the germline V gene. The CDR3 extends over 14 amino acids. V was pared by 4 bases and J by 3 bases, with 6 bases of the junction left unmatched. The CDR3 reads CASSFWGGEETQYF. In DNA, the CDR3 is TGTGCCAGCAGCTTTTGGGGGGGGGAAGAGACCCAGTACTTC.

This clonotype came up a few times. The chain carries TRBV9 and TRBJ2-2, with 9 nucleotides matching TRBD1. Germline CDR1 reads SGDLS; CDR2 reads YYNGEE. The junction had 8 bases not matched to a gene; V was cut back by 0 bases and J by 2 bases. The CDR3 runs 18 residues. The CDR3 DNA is TGTGCCAGCAGCGTAGCCAGGACAGGGGCCCTTAACACCGGGGAGCTGTTTTTT. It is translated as CASSVARTGALNTGELFF.

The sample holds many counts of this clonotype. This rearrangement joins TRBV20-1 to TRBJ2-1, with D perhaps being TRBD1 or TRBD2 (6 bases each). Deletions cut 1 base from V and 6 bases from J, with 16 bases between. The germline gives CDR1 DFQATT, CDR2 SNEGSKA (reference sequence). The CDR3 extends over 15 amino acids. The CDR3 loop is CSARGGRESINEQFF. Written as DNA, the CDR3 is TGCAGTGCTAGAGGGGGGCGGGAAAGTATCAATGAGCAGTTCTTC.

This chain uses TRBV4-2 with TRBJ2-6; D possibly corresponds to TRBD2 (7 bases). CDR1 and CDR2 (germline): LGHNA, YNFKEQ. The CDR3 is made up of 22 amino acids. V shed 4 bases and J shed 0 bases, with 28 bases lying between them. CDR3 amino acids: CASSPRRGVTGYPSSGANVLTF. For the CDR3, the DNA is TGTGCCAGCAGCCCCCGCCGGGGGGTGACAGGTTACCCCAGCTCTGGGGCCAACGTCCTGACTTTC.

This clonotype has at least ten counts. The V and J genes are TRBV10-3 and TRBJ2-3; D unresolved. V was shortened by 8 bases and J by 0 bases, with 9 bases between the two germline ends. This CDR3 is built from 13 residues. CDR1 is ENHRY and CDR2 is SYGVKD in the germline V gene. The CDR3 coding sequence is TGTGCCATCTCCGGCGGTAGCACAGATACGCAGTATTTT. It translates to CAISGGSTDTQYF.

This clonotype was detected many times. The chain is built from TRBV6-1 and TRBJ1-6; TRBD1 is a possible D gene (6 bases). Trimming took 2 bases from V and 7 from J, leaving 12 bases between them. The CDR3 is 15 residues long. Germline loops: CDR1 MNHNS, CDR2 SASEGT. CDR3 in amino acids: CASSEQTGTNSPLHF. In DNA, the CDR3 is TGTGCCAGCAGTGAACAGACCGGGACAAATTCACCCCTCCACTTT.

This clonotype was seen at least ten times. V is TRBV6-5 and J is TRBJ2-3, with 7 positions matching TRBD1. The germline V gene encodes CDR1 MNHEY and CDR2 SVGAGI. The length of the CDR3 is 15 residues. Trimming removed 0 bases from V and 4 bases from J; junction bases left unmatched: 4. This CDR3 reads CASSYSNRGPDTQYF. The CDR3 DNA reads TGTGCCAGCAGTTACTCGAACAGGGGTCCAGATACGCAGTATTTT.

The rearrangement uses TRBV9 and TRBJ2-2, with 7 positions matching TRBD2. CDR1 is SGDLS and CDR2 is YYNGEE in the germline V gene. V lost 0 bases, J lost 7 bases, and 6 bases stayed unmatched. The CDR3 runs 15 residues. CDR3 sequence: CASSVGSGTGGELFF. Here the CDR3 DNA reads TGTGCCAGCAGCGTAGGCAGCGGGACGGGCGGGGAGCTGTTTTTT.

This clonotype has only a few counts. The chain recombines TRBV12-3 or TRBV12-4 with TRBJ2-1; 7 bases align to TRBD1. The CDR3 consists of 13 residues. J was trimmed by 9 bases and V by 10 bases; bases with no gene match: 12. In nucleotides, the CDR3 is TGTGCCACCTCCGGGACAGTCGGTGGTGAGCAGTTCTTC. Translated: CATSGTVGGEQFF.

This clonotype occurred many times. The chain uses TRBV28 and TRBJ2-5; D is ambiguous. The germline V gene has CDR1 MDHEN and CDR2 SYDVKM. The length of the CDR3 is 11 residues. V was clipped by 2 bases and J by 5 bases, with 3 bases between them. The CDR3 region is CASSLLETQYF. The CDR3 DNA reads TGTGCCAGCAGTTTACTGGAGACCCAGTACTTC.

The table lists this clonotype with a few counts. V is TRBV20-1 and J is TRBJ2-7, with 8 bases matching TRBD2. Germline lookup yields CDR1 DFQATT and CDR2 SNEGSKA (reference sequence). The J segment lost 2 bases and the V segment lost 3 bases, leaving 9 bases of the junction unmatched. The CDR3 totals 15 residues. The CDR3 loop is CSASFPGLGTYEQYF. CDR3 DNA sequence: TGCAGTGCTAGTTTCCCGGGACTAGGAACCTACGAGCAGTACTTC.

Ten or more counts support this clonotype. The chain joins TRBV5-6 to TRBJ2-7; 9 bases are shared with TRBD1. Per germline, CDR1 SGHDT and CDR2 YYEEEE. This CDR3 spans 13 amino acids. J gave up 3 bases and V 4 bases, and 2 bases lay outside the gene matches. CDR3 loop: CASSRDRDYEQYF. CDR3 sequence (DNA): TGTGCCAGCAGCCGGGACAGGGACTACGAGCAGTACTTC.

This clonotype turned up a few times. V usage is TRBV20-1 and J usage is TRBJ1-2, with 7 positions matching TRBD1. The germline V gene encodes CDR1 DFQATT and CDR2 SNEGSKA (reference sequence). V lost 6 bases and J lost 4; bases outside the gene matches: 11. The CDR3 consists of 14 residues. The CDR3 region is CSAPRQGSSYGYTF. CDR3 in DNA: TGCAGTGCACCAAGACAGGGCTCTAGCTATGGCTACACCTTC.

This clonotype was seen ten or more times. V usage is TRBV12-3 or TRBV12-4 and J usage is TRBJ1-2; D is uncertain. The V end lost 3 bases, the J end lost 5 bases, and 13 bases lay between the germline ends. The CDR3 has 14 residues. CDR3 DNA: TGTGCCAGCAGTTTCGTCCTAAGCCCTTATGGCTACACCTTC. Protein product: CASSFVLSPYGYTF.